The 8 T cell receptor beta chains reported below all come from one sample, sequenced in a study of cytomegalovirus exposure and HLA in healthy donors. 60 Vbeta and 13 Jbeta primers were used in PCR. Assay: immunoSEQ multiplex PCR; the TCRdb copy retains only in-frame clones and omits some. The table lists more than 150,000 clones, around 80% of them singletons. The sequencing input was PBMCs. These receptors were obtained from a woman in her 30s in good health and CMV-seronegative.

This chain links TRBV7-2 with TRBJ1-2, with TRBD1 as a possible D gene (5 bases). The germline V gene has CDR1 SGHTA and CDR2 FQGNSA. V was clipped by 1 base and J by 6 bases, with 18 bases between them. The CDR3 runs to 16 residues. The CDR3 reads CASSLDPYRGENGYTF. The CDR3 DNA reads as TGTGCCAGCAGCTTAGATCCGTACCGGGGGGAAAATGGCTACACCTTC.

The chain is built from TRBV10-3 and TRBJ1-2; D gene unclear. V was pared by 0 bases and J by 8 bases, with 13 bases between. Germline V gene data show CDR1 as ENHRY and CDR2 as SYGVKD. The CDR3 consists of 14 residues. CDR3 sequence reads: CAISESIAGEGYTF. The CDR3 region has the DNA TGTGCCATCAGTGAGTCGATCGCCGGGGAAGGCTACACCTTC.

There are a few counts of this clone. The chain joins TRBV9 to TRBJ2-7; 8 bases fit TRBD1. V was clipped by 1 base and J by 5 bases; unmatched bases: 8. CDR1 and CDR2 from the germline V gene are SGDLS and YYNGEE. The CDR3 runs 15 residues. The CDR3 is CASSVSETGAHEQYF. CDR3 in DNA: TGTGCCAGCAGCGTATCGGAGACAGGGGCTCACGAGCAGTACTTC.

The chain has TRBV19 and TRBJ2-1; perhaps TRBD2 as D (6 bases). The V end lost 5 bases, the J end lost 4 bases, and 12 bases lay between the germline ends. The CDR3 loop spans 14 amino acids. CDR1 is LNHDA and CDR2 is SQIVND in the germline V gene (reference sequence). The CDR3 spells CASSSVGGYNEQFF. CDR3 nucleotides: TGTGCCAGTAGTTCCGTCGGGGGATACAATGAGCAGTTCTTC.

The V and J genes are TRBV10-2 and TRBJ1-2, with D unresolved. Germline values: CDR1 WSHSY, CDR2 SAAADI. V gave up 0 bases and J gave up 4 bases, with 6 bases separating them. The CDR3 is made up of 13 amino acids. CDR3 in amino acids: CASSESAVYGYTF. The DNA of the CDR3 is TGCGCCAGCAGTGAGTCGGCAGTCTATGGCTACACCTTC.

In regard to this clone: Germline is not matched at one junction end, which may reflect a read error. The chain uses TRBV11-2 and TRBJ2-3; 8 positions match TRBD2. Germline lookup yields CDR1 SGHAT and CDR2 FQNNGV. This CDR3 has 11 amino acids. The CDR3 region is CASGAYGTRDF. As DNA, the CDR3 is TGTGCCAGCGGAGCTTACGGGACTAGAGATTTT.

V is TRBV6-1 and J is TRBJ1-1; D perhaps matches TRBD1 (6 bases). Germline V gene sequence: CDR1 MNHNS, CDR2 SASEGT. The germline V and J ends were trimmed by 11 bases and 0 bases, with 13 bases remaining between them. The CDR3 loop spans 13 amino acids. The CDR3 DNA reads as TGTGCCGGTCGGACAGTCTTGAACACTGAAGCTTTCTTT. Protein product: CAGRTVLNTEAFF.

V and J are TRBV19 and TRBJ1-5; 8 nucleotides agree with TRBD1. Germline V lookup: CDR1 LNHDA, CDR2 SQIVND (reference sequence). CDR3 length equals 13 residues. The ends lost 7 bases at V and 5 bases at J; junction bases unmatched: 4. Here the CDR3 reads CASTDRGDQPQHF. The CDR3 nucleotides read TGTGCCAGTACCGACAGGGGAGATCAGCCCCAGCATTTT.